One sample yielded the 20 T cell receptor beta chains listed below, sequenced in a study of OX40 agonist ivuxolimab in advanced cancers. Clones were read by immunoSEQ multiplex PCR, and TCRdb kept only the in-frame ones, dropping some. The sample contains approximately 91,000 clones, 87% of which appear only once. The sample in question was CD4+ or CD8+ T cells sorted from blood, obtained in a trial of the OX40 agonist ivuxolimab. Source of these receptors: an adult with an advanced solid tumor such as melanoma, head and neck, liver or kidney cancer.

This rearrangement joins TRBV7-9 to TRBJ1-4, with D hard to call. Germline lookup yields CDR1 SEHNR and CDR2 FQNEAQ (reference sequence). CDR3 length: 12 amino acids. The V gene lost 3 bases and the J gene lost 5 bases, with 4 bases spanning the gap. CDR3 in amino acids: CASSFYNEKLFF. The DNA of the CDR3 is TGTGCCAGCAGCTTCTACAATGAAAAACTGTTTTTT.

This chain uses TRBV5-1 with TRBJ2-3, with TRBD1 identical over 8 bases. This CDR3 is built from 17 residues. Germline lookup yields CDR1 SGHRS and CDR2 YFSETQ. V shed 5 bases, J shed 3 bases, and the junction held 14 bases outside the gene matches. Here the CDR3 DNA reads TGCGCCAGCAGTTACAGGGGGTCTCGAACAACTACAGATACGCAGTATTTT. Residues: CASSYRGSRTTTDTQYF.

This sequence joins TRBV5-1 and TRBJ2-2; D uncertain. Trimming took off 0 bases at V and 4 bases at J, with 10 bases between the two ends. Germline assignment: CDR1 SGHRS and CDR2 YFSETQ. The CDR3 is made up of 15 amino acids. This chain's CDR3 is CASSLAASPTGELFF. The CDR3 DNA sequence: TGCGCCAGCAGCTTGGCCGCCAGCCCCACCGGGGAGCTGTTTTTT.

The chain uses TRBV9 and TRBJ2-5; tentatively, D is TRBD1 (6 bases). In germline, CDR1 is SGDLS, CDR2 YYNGEE. CDR3 size: 15 residues. V gave up 2 bases and J gave up 2 bases, with 13 bases separating them. The chain's CDR3 is CASSVTTGKQETQYF. The CDR3 DNA follows: TGTGCCAGCAGCGTCACGACAGGAAAGCAAGAGACCCAGTACTTC.

The chain recombines TRBV9 with TRBJ1-3; D not certain. From germline, CDR1 is SGDLS and CDR2 YYNGEE. The CDR3 runs 14 residues. V dropped 9 bases and J dropped 4 bases, with 17 bases sitting between them. CDR3 loop: CATSSDISGNTIYF. The CDR3 coding sequence is TGTGCCACCTCCTCGGATATTTCCGGAAACACCATATATTTT.

V gene TRBV4-2 combines with J gene TRBJ1-1, with D perhaps matching TRBD1 (5 bases). The CDR3 length is 17 residues. V lost 1 base, J lost 2 bases, and 17 bases lay in between. In germline, CDR1 is LGHNA, CDR2 YNFKEQ. The CDR3 coding sequence is TGTGCCAGCAGCCAAGGGGTGTCGGCAGGGAGAAACACTGAAGCTTTCTTT. Residues: CASSQGVSAGRNTEAFF.

V is TRBV2 and J is TRBJ2-5; 7 positions match TRBD2. V trimming: 4 bases; J trimming: 2 bases; junction bases outside the gene matches: 10. The CDR3 runs 16 residues. Per germline, CDR1 SNHLY and CDR2 FYNNEI. In DNA, the CDR3 is TGTGCCAGCAGTGCCGGTCTTTCGGGGGGACAAGAGACCCAGTACTTC. It encodes CASSAGLSGGQETQYF.

The V call is TRBV19, the J call TRBJ1-4; D gene uncertain. Germline lookup yields CDR1 LNHDA and CDR2 SQIVND (reference sequence). The V and J ends lost 5 bases and 13 bases respectively, with 11 bases between them. The CDR3 is 11 amino acids. DNA of the CDR3: TGTGCCAGTAGTCCCGGTTCAGGACTGTTTTTT. Translated, it gives CASSPGSGLFF.

This chain links TRBV28 with TRBJ1-2, with D hard to call. The CDR3 has 13 residues. Trimming took off 6 bases at V and 0 bases at J, with 8 bases between the two ends. Germline CDR1 reads MDHEN; CDR2 reads SYDVKM. The CDR3 loop reads CASSNSANYGYTF. CDR3 nucleotides: TGTGCCAGCAGCAACTCCGCTAACTATGGCTACACCTTC.

The rearrangement links TRBV5-4 to TRBJ2-7; TRBD1 or TRBD2 may be the D gene (5 bases each). V lost 3 bases and J 3 bases, leaving 13 bases between the germline ends. CDR1 is SGHNT, CDR2 YYREEE, per germline (reference sequence). The CDR3 runs to 14 residues. Written as DNA, the CDR3 is TGTGCCAGCAGCTCTGGGGGTGTCTACTACGAGCAGTACTTC. Its protein product is CASSSGGVYYEQYF.

The chain links TRBV19 to TRBJ2-4, with D perhaps matching TRBD1 or TRBD2 (5 bases each). The CDR3 extends over 13 amino acids. Germline CDR1 is LNHDA and CDR2 is SQIVND (reference sequence). The V end was cut by 7 bases, the J end by 7 bases, with 14 bases between. The CDR3 is CASMGPGRNIQYF. The CDR3 DNA reads TGTGCCAGTATGGGACCGGGCCGGAACATTCAGTACTTC.

The sample holds one count of this clone. The CDR3 region is CASSSFIDMAGGTDTQYF. CDR3 sequence (DNA): TGTGCCAGCAGTTCCTTTATCGATATGGCAGGGGGCACAGATACGCAGTATTTT. The rearrangement links TRBV27 to TRBJ2-3; D may be TRBD1 (6 bases). CDR3 length: 18 residues. The germline V gene encodes CDR1 MNHEY and CDR2 SMNVEV (reference sequence). The germline V and J ends were trimmed by 4 bases and 1 base, with 21 bases remaining between them.

The gene calls are TRBV28 and TRBJ2-7; 7 positions match TRBD2. The CDR3 is 11 residues long. Trimming cost V 10 bases and J 9 bases; bases outside gene matches: 9. CDR1 and CDR2 from the germline V gene are MDHEN and SYDVKM. CDR3 in amino acids: CATGRGSRQYF. The DNA of the CDR3 is TGTGCCACCGGACGCGGGAGTCGGCAGTACTTC.

The rearrangement joins TRBV19 to TRBJ1-5; 9 bases fit TRBD1. Germline V gene data show CDR1 as LNHDA and CDR2 as SQIVND (reference sequence). The CDR3 length is 16 residues. V was pared by 9 bases and J by 2 bases, with 11 bases of the junction left unmatched. As DNA, the CDR3 is TGTGCCAGCCACCGGGACAGGGCGTCGGGCAATCAGCCCCAGCATTTT. As protein: CASHRDRASGNQPQHF.

A note on this clone: Other DNA sequences in this sample translate to the same CDR3. The chain links TRBV7-9 to TRBJ2-5, with a weak D call TRBD2 (7 bases). Trimming pared 5 bases from V and 2 bases from J, leaving 12 bases between. Germline V gene data show CDR1 as SEHNR and CDR2 as FQNEAQ (reference sequence). This CDR3 has 14 residues. In DNA, the CDR3 is TGTGCCAGCAGCCGGGGGGCGGGGCAAGAGACCCAGTACTTC. It translates to CASSRGAGQETQYF. Using reference TRBV7-9 and TRBJ2-5 for the parts outside the CDR3, the full variable domain is DTGVSQNPRHKITKRGQNVTFRCDPISEHNRLYWYRQTLGQGPEFLTYFQNEAQLEKSRLLSDRFSAERPKGSFSTLEIQRTEQGDSAMYLCASSRGAGQETQYFGPGTRLLVL.

This chain joins TRBV11-2 and TRBJ1-1; 8 bases match TRBD1. Germline-derived CDR1 and CDR2 are SGHAT and FQNNGV. Trimming cost V 5 bases and J 4 bases; bases outside gene matches: 3. The CDR3 length is 13 residues. The CDR3 protein is CASSLTGATEAFF. DNA for the CDR3: TGTGCCAGCAGCCTGACAGGGGCCACTGAAGCTTTCTTT.

This chain uses TRBV10-3 with TRBJ1-1, with 7 bases matching TRBD1. The CDR3 is 15 amino acids. CDR1 ENHRY and CDR2 SYGVKD come from the germline V gene. V trimming: 10 bases; J trimming: 6 bases; junction bases outside the gene matches: 17. The CDR3 DNA follows: TGTGCCACCCGAGTTAGAGCAGGGGGAGGGTCTGAAGCTTTCTTT. Its translation: CATRVRAGGGSEAFF.

The chain uses TRBV14 and TRBJ2-3, with D maybe TRBD1 (6 bases). V lost 4 bases and J 6 bases, leaving 11 bases between the germline ends. The CDR3 is 13 residues long. Looked up from germline, CDR1 is SGHDN and CDR2 is FVKESK. In DNA form, the CDR3 reads TGTGCCAGCAGCCTATTTAGGGGGGATACGCAGTATTTT. Amino acids: CASSLFRGDTQYF.

The J gene is TRBJ1-2, the V gene TRBV29-1; TRBD1 might be the D (5 bases). CDR3 length: 13 residues. Germline V gives CDR1 SQVTM, CDR2 ANQGSEA. Trimming shortened V by 4 bases and J by 1 base, and 10 bases separated the two germline ends. As DNA, the CDR3 is TGCAGCGTTGTAAGACAGTTTAACTATGGCTACACCTTC. This translates into CSVVRQFNYGYTF.

This sequence joins TRBV9 and TRBJ1-1; D is ambiguous. The germline gives CDR1 SGDLS, CDR2 YYNGEE. The CDR3 totals 13 residues. V lost 1 base, J lost 1 base, and 5 bases lay in between. The CDR3 nucleotides read TGTGCCAGCAGCGTACGGGGGAACACTGAAGCTTTCTTT. It translates to CASSVRGNTEAFF.